Described below is a single T cell receptor (beta chain) sequence and its context. Its antigen is unknown. This sample is drawn from a study of monozygotic twins with inflammatory bowel disease. Notes on the study in general: Among IBD patients, fewer clonotypes were shared with others than among healthy twins, especially with disease activity. A reduction in TCRbeta diversity (inverse Simpson) was seen in IBD patients relative to healthy co-twins.

This CDR3 contains 13 residues. The germline gives CDR1 KGHDR, CDR2 SFDVKD. Nested amplification of TCRalpha and TCRbeta cDNA involved two PCRs of around 15 and 10 cycles. Following a re-call of the 5' RACE reads, TCRdb has one entry per CDR3 protein and lacks DNA. The sample table sets out about 140,000 distinct CDR3 sequences. Blood samples measuring roughly 2.6 ml were taken per donor. The sequenced material came from blood. This receptor was taken from a human donor with ulcerative colitis or Crohn's disease, or a healthy co-twin of an affected twin (not recorded which). The rearrangement uses TRBV24-1 and TRBJ1-5; the D gene TCRdb calls, TRBD1, cannot be checked with no DNA. The CDR3 sequence: CATSDPIDRVQHF.